This record covers a single T cell receptor beta chain. The sample comes from a study of CD4 T cells in relation to SARS-CoV-2 and coronaviruses. Germline V gene lookup returns CDR1 LNHDA and CDR2 SQIVND (reference sequence). V was pared by 6 bases and J by 4 bases, with 12 bases between. This CDR3 comprises 13 residues. The protocol was immunoSEQ multiplex PCR, while the TCRdb copy is restricted to in-frame clones and leaves out a portion. The repertoire holds tens of thousands of clones, with about 90% as singletons. The clonotype originates from an adult with COVID-19. The sample taken for sequencing was naive CD4+ T cells from PBMCs. Subset noted: naive CD4+ T cells isolated by negative enrichment. The chain links TRBV19 to TRBJ1-1; D uncertain. The CDR3 here is CASRRQIGTEAFF. The CDR3 bases are TGTGCCAGTAGACGCCAAATAGGCACTGAAGCTTTCTTT.